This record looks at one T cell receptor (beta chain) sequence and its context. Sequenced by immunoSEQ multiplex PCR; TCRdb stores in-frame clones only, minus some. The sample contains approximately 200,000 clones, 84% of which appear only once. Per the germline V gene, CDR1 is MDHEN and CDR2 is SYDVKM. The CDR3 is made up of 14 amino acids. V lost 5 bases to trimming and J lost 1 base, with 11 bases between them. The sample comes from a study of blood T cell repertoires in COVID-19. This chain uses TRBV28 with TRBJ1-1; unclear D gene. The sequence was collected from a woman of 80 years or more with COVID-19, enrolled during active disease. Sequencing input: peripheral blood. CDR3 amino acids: CASSLKGGNTEAFF. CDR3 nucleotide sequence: TGTGCCAGCAGTCTTAAGGGAGGGAACACTGAAGCTTTCTTT.